The text below deals with one T cell receptor beta chain. Its antigen is unknown. Per-nucleotide qualities are absent, and no much larger clonotype sits a single base away. Separate from the approximately 700-subject first cohort, the validation cohort of about 110 subjects was the group to which the donors belonged. The data originate from a study of cytomegalovirus exposure and HLA in healthy donors (TCRdb year 2017). A note on the overall study: The 666 repertoires of the first cohort and the 95 to 150 validation repertoires were produced on the same platform, according to a later analysis. High-throughput TCR immunosequencing, statistical association of individual TCRs with disease status, and machine learning were combined to predict cytomegalovirus infection status. The study aimed to test whether cataloging public T cell receptors could reveal signatures of past pathogen exposure. A separate validation cohort of 100 to 150 different subjects was used in addition to the 666-subject first cohort.

The library was obtained by the immunoSEQ multiplex PCR assay. In the original analysis: A statistical classification framework was built for diagnosing cytomegalovirus status from the catalog of TCR beta chain sequences. Not all clones reach the TCRdb copy of this immuneACCESS table, which keeps in-frame sequences only. Checked studies attribute under half of the gap to unresolved V genes and leave the rest unexplained. That table is the source of V, J and clone size, and D and trimming were worked out from the DNA. A total of some 120,000 clones appear in this sample, 75% to 90% of them only once. 1.5% to 2% of the sample is taken by the ten largest. Overall results and qualifications from the work: In vitro tests confirmed that a few of the cytomegalovirus-associated TCR beta chains recognize cytomegalovirus antigens. A total of roughly 160 TCR beta chains were listed by the study as associated with cytomegalovirus. A later analysis had no HLA typing for the validation cohort, so co-occurrence there was scored across all 130 or so repertoires. The classifier was reported to diagnose cytomegalovirus status with high specificity and sensitivity in both the original and validation cohorts. The authors suggested that the approach could potentially be generalized to other disease states and immunological phenotypes. While some public TCRs were present in many individuals, most TCR sequences turned up only very rarely across donors. A later analysis found that TCRs clustered in the first cohort also tended to co-occur in the 120 validation repertoires, with 94% of cluster scores above 0.

The germline V gene (reference sequence) gives CDR1 as LNHNV and CDR2 as YYDKDF. The junction shows trimming of 0 bases on V and 4 bases on J, and the gene matches do not reach 11 bases of it. The CDR3 runs 17 residues from the cysteine to the phenylalanine. Only the CDR3 region is kept as DNA, spanning 51 bases read in frame from base 1. The source is a woman aged 18-29 years in good health and CMV-seronegative. This receptor chain uses TRBV15 and TRBJ2-7; the junction holds 8 bases that match TRBD1. The sequenced material came from PBMCs. The CDR3 in this case is CATSRDSRTGLFYEQYF. In nucleotides, the sequence is TGTGCCACCAGCAGAGATAGCAGGACAGGGCTTTTTTACGAGCAGTACTTC.